Shown below are 4 T cell receptor beta chains from a single sample sequenced in a study of cytomegalovirus exposure and HLA in healthy donors. The primer mix had 60 Vbeta and 13 Jbeta primers. Profiled with immunoSEQ multiplex PCR; TCRdb holds only in-frame clones, not every one. This table has around 120,000 clones, just over 70% appearing once. What was sequenced was PBMCs. The receptors here all came from a woman between 55 and 75 years old in good health and CMV-seropositive.

This chain uses TRBV6-5 with TRBJ2-1; D might be TRBD2 (6 bases). Trimming pared 2 bases from V and 9 bases from J, leaving 8 bases between. The CDR3 length is 12 residues. The germline V gene encodes CDR1 MNHEY and CDR2 SVGAGI. This CDR3 reads CASSYDGGEQFF. In DNA form, the CDR3 reads TGTGCCAGCAGTTACGACGGGGGTGAGCAGTTCTTC.

This chain links TRBV5-6 with TRBJ1-4, with D tentatively TRBD1 (6 bases). This CDR3 has 16 amino acids. Trimming took 1 base from V and 7 from J, leaving 17 bases between them. The V gene's germline CDR1 is SGHDT and CDR2 YYEEEE. CDR3 residues: CASSLYEGGFGEKLFF. The CDR3 DNA is TGTGCCAGCAGCTTGTATGAAGGGGGATTCGGTGAAAAACTGTTTTTT.

This clone was counted only a few times. This rearrangement joins TRBV6-1 to TRBJ1-1; a possible D gene is TRBD1 (6 bases). The CDR3 sequence is 15 residues long. V lost 6 bases, J lost 2 bases, and 16 bases lay in between. Germline CDR1 reads MNHNS; CDR2 reads SASEGT. The CDR3 DNA reads as TGTGCCAGCAGGGAGGGGGGGACGGCTAACACTGAAGCTTTCTTT. This codes for CASREGGTANTEAFF.

The CDR3 DNA reads as TGTGCCAGCAGGGCGACGACAGGGAGCTACAATGAGCAGTTCTTC. Its translation is CASRATTGSYNEQFF. This chain links TRBV6-5 with TRBJ2-1; TRBD1 agrees at 7 bases. Germline loops: CDR1 MNHEY, CDR2 SVGAGI. V shed 6 bases, J shed 3 bases, and the junction held 8 bases outside the gene matches. This CDR3 spans 15 amino acids.